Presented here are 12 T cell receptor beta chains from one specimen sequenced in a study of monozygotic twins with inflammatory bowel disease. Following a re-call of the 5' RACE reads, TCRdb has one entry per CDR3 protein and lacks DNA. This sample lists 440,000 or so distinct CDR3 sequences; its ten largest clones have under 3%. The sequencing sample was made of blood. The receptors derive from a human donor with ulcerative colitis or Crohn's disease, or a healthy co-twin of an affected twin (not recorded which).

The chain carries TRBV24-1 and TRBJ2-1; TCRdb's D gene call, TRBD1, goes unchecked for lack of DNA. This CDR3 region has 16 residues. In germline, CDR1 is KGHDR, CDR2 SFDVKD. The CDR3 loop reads CATSEGSQGIYNEQFF.

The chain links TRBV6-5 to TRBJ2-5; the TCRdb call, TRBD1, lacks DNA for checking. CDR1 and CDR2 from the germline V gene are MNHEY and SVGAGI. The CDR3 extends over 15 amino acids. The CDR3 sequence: CASSYSRDRGQTQYF.

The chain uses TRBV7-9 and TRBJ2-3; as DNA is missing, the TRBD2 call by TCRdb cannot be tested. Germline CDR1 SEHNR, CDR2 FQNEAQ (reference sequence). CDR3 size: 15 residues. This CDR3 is CASSFSGGGADTQYF.

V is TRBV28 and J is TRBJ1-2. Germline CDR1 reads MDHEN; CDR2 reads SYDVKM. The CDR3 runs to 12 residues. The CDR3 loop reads CASLSTNYGYTF.

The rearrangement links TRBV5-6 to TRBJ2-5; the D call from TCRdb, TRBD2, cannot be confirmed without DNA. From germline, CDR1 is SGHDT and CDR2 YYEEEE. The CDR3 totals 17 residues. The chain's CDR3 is CASSPDFGIASQETQYF.

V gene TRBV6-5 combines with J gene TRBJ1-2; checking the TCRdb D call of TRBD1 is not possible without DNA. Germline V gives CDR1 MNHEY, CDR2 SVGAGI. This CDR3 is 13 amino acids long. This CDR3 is CASSPGPVRGYTF.

This chain's CDR3 is CASTKGRGTPDTQYF. V and J are TRBV5-4 and TRBJ2-3; the TRBD1 assignment by TCRdb is unverifiable without DNA. CDR3 size: 15 residues. The germline V gene has CDR1 SGHNT and CDR2 YYREEE (reference sequence).

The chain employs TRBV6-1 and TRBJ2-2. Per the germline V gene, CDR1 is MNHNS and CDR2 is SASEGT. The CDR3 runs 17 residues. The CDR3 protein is CASSEYDKRGYTGELFF.

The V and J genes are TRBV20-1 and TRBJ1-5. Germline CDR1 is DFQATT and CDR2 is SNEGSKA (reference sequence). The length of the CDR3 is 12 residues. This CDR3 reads CSARSGDQPQHF.

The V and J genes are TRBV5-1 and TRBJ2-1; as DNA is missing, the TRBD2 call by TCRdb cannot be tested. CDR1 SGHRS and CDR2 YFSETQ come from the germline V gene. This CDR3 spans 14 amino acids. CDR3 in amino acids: CASSFGKANNEQFF.

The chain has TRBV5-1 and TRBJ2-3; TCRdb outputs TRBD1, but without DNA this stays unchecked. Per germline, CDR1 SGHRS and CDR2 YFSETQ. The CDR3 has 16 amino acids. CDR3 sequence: CASSLQGAEQTDTQYF.

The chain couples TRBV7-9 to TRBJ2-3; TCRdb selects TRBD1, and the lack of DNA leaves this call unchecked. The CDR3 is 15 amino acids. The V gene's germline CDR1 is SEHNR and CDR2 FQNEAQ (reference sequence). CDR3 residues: CASSYKTGPRDTQYF. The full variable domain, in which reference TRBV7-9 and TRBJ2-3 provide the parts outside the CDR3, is DTGVSQNPRHKITKRGQNVTFRCDPISEHNRLYWYRQTLGQGPEFLTYFQNEAQLEKSRLLSDRFSAERPKGSFSTLEIQRTEQGDSAMYLCASSYKTGPRDTQYFGPGTRLTVL.